This is a list of T cell receptor beta chains from one sample in a study of blood T cell repertoires in COVID-19. Clones were sequenced by immunoSEQ multiplex PCR, and TCRdb holds only the in-frame ones, with some missing. There are around 330,000 clones in the sample; roughly 88% occur only once, and 4% lies in the top ten. Sequenced sample: peripheral blood. Receptors originate from a woman aged 50 to 60 with active or convalescent COVID-19. The CDR3 runs from the conserved cysteine through the conserved F or W. The D gene is left open where the match is weak. Not all rows give a size; the values are once, few, many and, for expanded clones, a class.

v_gene	j_gene	abundance	d_gene	CDR3nt	CDR3aa
TRBV6-5	TRBJ2-3	-	-	TGTGCCAGCGGGAAAAACAGGTTTAACACAGATACGCAGTATTTT	CASGKNRFNTDTQYF
TRBV7-6	TRBJ2-2	-	TRBD2	TGTGCCAGCAGCTTAGTCCGGACTAGCGGGAGGAACACCGGGGAGCTGTTTTTT	CASSLVRTSGRNTGELFF
TRBV4-3	TRBJ2-4	once	-	TGCGCCAGCAGCCAAGATTTCATAGCCAAAAACATTCAGTACTTC	CASSQDFIAKNIQYF
TRBV7-9	TRBJ2-3	-	TRBD1	TGTGCCAGCAGCTCGGACAGGATGAACCTCCATACGCAGTATTTT	CASSSDRMNLHTQYF
TRBV18	TRBJ1-6	-	-	TGTGCCAGCTCACCAATTTTGTTCAAGGAGGGCGACAATTCACCCCTCCACTTT	CASSPILFKEGDNSPLHF
TRBV15	TRBJ2-7	-	-	TGTGCCACCAGCAGAGATACGAGAACCTCCTACGAGCAGTACTTC	CATSRDTRTSYEQYF
TRBV4-1	TRBJ2-4	-	-	TGCGCCAGCAGCCAAGATTGGAGCCAGTTGTTATCCAAAAACATTCAGTACTTC	CASSQDWSQLLSKNIQYF
TRBV5-5	TRBJ2-3	-	TRBD2	TGTGCCAGCACTCTACTAGCGGGAGTCATTATTGGCACAGATACGCAGTATTTT	CASTLLAGVIIGTDTQYF
TRBV5-8	TRBJ1-4	few	TRBD1	TGTGCCAGCAGCTTTGGACAGGGGTATGAAAAACTGTTTTTT	CASSFGQGYEKLFF
TRBV10-3	TRBJ2-1	-	-	TGTGCCATCAGTGGCGATTACCACTACAATGAGCAGTTCTTC	CAISGDYHYNEQFF
TRBV2	TRBJ1-1	-	-	TGTGCCAGCAATGACGGTTTCCTGAGCCTCATGAACACTGAAGCTTTCTTT	CASNDGFLSLMNTEAFF
TRBV30	TRBJ2-2	-	-	TGTGCCTGGACATTGTCAGGCACCGGGGAGCTGTTTTTT	CAWTLSGTGELFF
TRBV13	TRBJ2-3	-	-	TGTGCCAGCAGCTTAGGCCTGACTCAAGATACGCAGTATTTT	CASSLGLTQDTQYF